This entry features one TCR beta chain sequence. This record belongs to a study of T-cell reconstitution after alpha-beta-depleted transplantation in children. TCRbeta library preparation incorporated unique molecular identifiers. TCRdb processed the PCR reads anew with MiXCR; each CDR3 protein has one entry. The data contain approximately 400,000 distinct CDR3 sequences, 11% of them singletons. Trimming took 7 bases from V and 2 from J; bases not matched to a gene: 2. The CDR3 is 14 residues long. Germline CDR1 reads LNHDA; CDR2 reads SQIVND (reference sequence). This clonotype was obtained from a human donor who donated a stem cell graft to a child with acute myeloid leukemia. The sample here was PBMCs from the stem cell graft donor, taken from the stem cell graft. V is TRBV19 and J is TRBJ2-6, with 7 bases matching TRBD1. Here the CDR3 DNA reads TGTGCCAGTACCGACAGGGCTGGGGCCAACGTCCTGACTTTC. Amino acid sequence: CASTDRAGANVLTF. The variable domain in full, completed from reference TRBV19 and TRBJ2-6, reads DGGITQSPKYLFRKEGQNVTLSCEQNLNHDAMYWYRQDPGQGLRLIYYSQIVNDFQKGDIAEGYSVSREKKESFPLTVTSAQKNPTAFYLCASTDRAGANVLTFGAGSRLTVL.